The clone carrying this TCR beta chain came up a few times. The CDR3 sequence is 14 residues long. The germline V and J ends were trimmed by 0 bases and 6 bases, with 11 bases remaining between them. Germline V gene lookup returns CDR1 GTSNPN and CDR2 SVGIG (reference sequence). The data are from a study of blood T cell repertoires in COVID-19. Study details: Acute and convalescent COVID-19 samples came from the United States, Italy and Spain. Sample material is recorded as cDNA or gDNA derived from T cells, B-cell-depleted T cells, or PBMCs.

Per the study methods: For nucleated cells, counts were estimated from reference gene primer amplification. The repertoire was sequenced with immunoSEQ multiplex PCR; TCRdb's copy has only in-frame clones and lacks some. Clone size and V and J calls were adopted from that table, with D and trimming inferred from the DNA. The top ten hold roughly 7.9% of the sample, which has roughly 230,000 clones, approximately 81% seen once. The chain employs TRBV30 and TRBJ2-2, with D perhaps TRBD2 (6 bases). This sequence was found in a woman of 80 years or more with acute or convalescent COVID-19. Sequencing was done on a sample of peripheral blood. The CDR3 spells CAWSVPGVSGELFF. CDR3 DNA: TGTGCCTGGAGTGTACCGGGAGTCTCCGGGGAGCTGTTTTTT.